Listed here are 27 T cell receptor beta chains from one sample, sequenced in a study of human T cells and chemical hapten exposure. Using its own MiXCR run on the RACE reads, TCRdb lists one record per CDR3 protein. The sample includes fewer than 350,000 distinct CDR3 sequences, approximately 8% seen only once; the top ten take 1.2%. The time point denotes: pre-sensitization, week 0. The treatment: therapeutic diphenylcyclopropenone sensitization with weekly scalp DPC. The sequenced sample was whole blood, obtained in connection with sensitization to the hapten diphenylcyclopropenone (DPC). The receptors here all came from a man between 18 and 35 years old with alopecia areata. Some clones in this sample may be carry-over from other donors' samples.

This clonotype was recorded at least ten times. The rearrangement links TRBV12-3 or TRBV12-4 to TRBJ1-6; D uncertain. Between the trimmed V and J ends, which lost 6 bases and 2 bases, there was a span of 11 bases. The CDR3 is 15 amino acids. The CDR3 region has the DNA TGTGCCAGCAGCTCCGACCCCACCTATAATTCACCCCTCCACTTT. It translates to CASSSDPTYNSPLHF.

The rearrangement uses TRBV11-3 and TRBJ2-1; D unclear. The CDR3 sequence is 14 residues long. CDR1 SGHNT and CDR2 YENEEA come from the germline V gene. Trimming cost V 4 bases and J 7 bases, with 14 bases left between them. Written as DNA, the CDR3 is TGTGCCAGCAGCTCACGGACCGGAGAAAATGAGCAGTTCTTC. It encodes CASSSRTGENEQFF.

This clonotype has just a few counts. The rearrangement joins TRBV7-2 to TRBJ2-4, with 10 bases lining up with TRBD2. Unmatched junction bases numbered 4, after V lost 6 bases and J lost 5 bases. Germline V gene lookup returns CDR1 SGHTA and CDR2 FQGNSA. The CDR3 is 14 residues long. The CDR3 spells CASSTGTSENIQYF. In DNA, the CDR3 is TGTGCCAGCAGTACCGGGACTAGCGAAAACATTCAGTACTTC. The full variable domain, completed using reference TRBV7-2 and TRBJ2-4, is GAGVSQSPSNKVTEKGKDVELRCDPISGHTALYWYRQSLGQGLEFLIYFQGNSAPDKSGLPSDRFSAERTGGSVSTLTIQRTQQEDSAVYLCASSTGTSENIQYFGAGTRLSVL.

This clonotype has a handful of counts. The chain uses TRBV7-6 and TRBJ1-1; possible D gene TRBD1, 5 bases. Germline V lookup: CDR1 SGHVS, CDR2 FNYEAQ. This CDR3 comprises 14 residues. Trimming shortened V by 3 bases and J by 3 bases, and 11 bases separated the two germline ends. This chain's CDR3 is CASSFRDLDTEAFF. Here the CDR3 DNA reads TGTGCCAGCAGCTTCAGGGATCTGGACACTGAAGCTTTCTTT.

This clonotype was recorded a few times. The chain is built from TRBV7-2 and TRBJ1-5; D remains ambiguous. Trimming shortened V by 2 bases and J by 2 bases, and 10 bases separated the two germline ends. The CDR3 loop spans 15 amino acids. The germline gives CDR1 SGHTA, CDR2 FQGNSA. CDR3 in DNA: TGTGCCAGCAGCTTATTTGGACGGGGCAATCAGCCCCAGCATTTT. It translates to CASSLFGRGNQPQHF. The variable domain in full, completed from reference TRBV7-2 and TRBJ1-5, reads GAGVSQSPSNKVTEKGKDVELRCDPISGHTALYWYRQSLGQGLEFLIYFQGNSAPDKSGLPSDRFSAERTGGSVSTLTIQRTQQEDSAVYLCASSLFGRGNQPQHFGDGTRLSIL.

This sequence joins TRBV7-9 and TRBJ2-1; 8 bases are shared with TRBD1. The germline CDR1 and CDR2 sequences are SEHNR and FQNEAQ (reference sequence). CDR3 length: 15 residues. V gave up 5 bases and J gave up 6 bases; unmatched junction bases: 9. In DNA, the CDR3 is TGTGCCAGCAGCCCGCCTGGACAGGGTTTCAATGAGCAGTTCTTC. Encoded protein: CASSPPGQGFNEQFF.

This clonotype has more than one count but fewer than ten. A junction end diverges from the germline sequence, so it may reflect a read error. V gene TRBV7-2 combines with J gene TRBJ2-1; 11 positions match TRBD2. CDR3 length equals 15 residues. Germline V CDR1 and CDR2: SGHTA, FQGNSA. CDR3 nucleotides: TGTGCCAGCAGCATAGCGGGGGGGTCATACAATGAGCAGTTCTTC. It translates to CASSIAGGSYNEQFF.

This clonotype appeared a few times. The genes are TRBV7-3 and TRBJ2-1; 7 nucleotides match TRBD2. The length of the CDR3 is 13 residues. Germline-derived CDR1 and CDR2 are SGHTA and FQGTGA. V shed 3 bases and J 9 bases; nucleotides not matched to a gene: 5. As DNA, the CDR3 is TGTGCCAGCAGCTTCACTAGCGCCACTGAGCAGTTCTTC. Translated, it gives CASSFTSATEQFF.

This clonotype was seen ten or more times. The chain carries TRBV10-3 and TRBJ2-2; possible D gene TRBD1, 6 bases. The CDR3 consists of 16 residues. CDR1 is ENHRY and CDR2 is SYGVKD in the germline V gene. V dropped 10 bases and J dropped 1 base, with 19 bases sitting between them. The DNA of the CDR3 is TGTGCCACCCTAGACAGGACCATGCGGAACACCGGGGAGCTGTTTTTT. It yields the protein CATLDRTMRNTGELFF.

The rearrangement links TRBV6-5 to TRBJ2-7; no clear D. Between the trimmed V and J ends, which lost 7 bases and 1 base, there was a span of 17 bases. The CDR3 consists of 15 residues. Looked up from germline, CDR1 is MNHEY and CDR2 is SVGAGI. CDR3 residues: CASTSRRMVSYEQYF. The CDR3 DNA reads as TGTGCCAGCACCTCAAGACGGATGGTTTCCTACGAGCAGTACTTC.

Many counts were recorded for this clonotype. The chain is built from TRBV7-2 and TRBJ1-4, with TRBD1 matching over 9 bases. The CDR3 extends over 16 amino acids. In germline, CDR1 is SGHTA, CDR2 FQGNSA. J gave up 7 bases and V 3 bases, and 9 bases lay outside the gene matches. CDR3 DNA sequence: TGTGCCAGCAGCTTCGAACAGGGGGCTAAGGGTGAAAAACTGTTTTTT. Translation: CASSFEQGAKGEKLFF.

J is TRBJ2-7 and V is TRBV14; D uncertain. Trimming left V 5 bases short and J 3 bases short, with 11 bases between. The CDR3 has 13 amino acids. The germline gives CDR1 SGHDN, CDR2 FVKESK. CDR3 residues: CASSEDGIYEQYV. CDR3 sequence (DNA): TGTGCCAGCAGCGAGGACGGAATCTACGAGCAGTACGTC.

This chain uses TRBV7-2 with TRBJ1-2, with D perhaps matching TRBD1 (6 bases). Germline values: CDR1 SGHTA, CDR2 FQGNSA. Between the trimmed V and J ends, which lost 4 bases and 8 bases, there was a span of 14 bases. The CDR3 covers 13 residues. The CDR3 loop is CASSSTGKDGYTF. The CDR3 DNA follows: TGTGCCAGCAGCTCAACAGGGAAAGACGGCTACACCTTC.

The J gene is TRBJ1-1, the V gene TRBV6-2 or TRBV6-3; D gene uncertain. The V gene lost 6 bases and the J gene lost 4 bases, with 12 bases spanning the gap. The CDR3 consists of 13 residues. The V gene's germline CDR1 is MNHEY and CDR2 SVGEGT. CDR3: CASSSTALTEAFF. CDR3 sequence (DNA): TGTGCCAGCAGCTCCACAGCACTCACTGAAGCTTTCTTT.

At least ten counts were recorded for this clonotype. The chain uses TRBV9 and TRBJ1-6, with D possibly matching TRBD1 (5 bases). The CDR3 sequence is 15 residues long. CDR1 is SGDLS and CDR2 is YYNGEE in the germline V gene. The V and J ends lost 5 bases and 2 bases respectively, with 11 bases between them. The CDR3 DNA follows: TGTGCCAGCAGTACAGGAGCCGCCTATAATTCACCCCTCCACTTT. It encodes CASSTGAAYNSPLHF.

The table lists this clonotype with a few counts. This sequence joins TRBV15 and TRBJ2-6; D is tentatively TRBD1 or TRBD2 (5 bases each). The CDR3 totals 15 residues. In germline, CDR1 is LNHNV, CDR2 YYDKDF (reference sequence). Trimming shortened V by 9 bases and J by 0 bases, and 12 bases separated the two germline ends. The chain's CDR3 is CATSGALSGANVLTF. The CDR3, as DNA: TGTGCCACATCCGGGGCCCTCTCTGGGGCCAACGTCCTGACTTTC.

The rearrangement joins TRBV18 to TRBJ1-1; 10 bases agree with TRBD1. Germline CDR1 KGHSH, CDR2 LQKENI. This CDR3 comprises 14 residues. Trimming at V came to 5 bases and at J to 3 bases, leaving 3 bases not matched to a gene. In DNA form, the CDR3 reads TGTGCCAGCTCATCGGGGACAGGGGACACTGAAGCTTTCTTT. Translated: CASSSGTGDTEAFF. The full variable domain, completed using reference TRBV18 and TRBJ1-1, is NAGVMQNPRHLVRRRGQEARLRCSPMKGHSHVYWYRQLPEEGLKFMVYLQKENIIDESGMPKERFSAEFPKEGPSILRIQQVVRGDSAAYFCASSSGTGDTEAFFGQGTRLTVV.

This clonotype has at least ten counts. The CDR3 coding sequence is TGTGCCAGCAGCGTAATGTCTGGCGTCAGGGGGAAGTATGGCTACACCTTC. Protein product: CASSVMSGVRGKYGYTF. The chain combines TRBV9 with TRBJ1-2; the match to TRBD1 covers 7 bases. Per germline, CDR1 SGDLS and CDR2 YYNGEE. V was clipped by 1 base and J by 5 bases; unmatched bases: 14. The CDR3 length is 17 residues. Filled out from reference TRBV9 and TRBJ1-2, the complete variable domain reads DSGVTQTPKHLITATGQRVTLRCSPRSGDLSVYWYQQSLDQGLQFLIQYYNGEERAKGNILERFSAQQFPDLHSELNLSSLELGDSALYFCASSVMSGVRGKYGYTFGSGTRLTVV.

The chain couples TRBV2 to TRBJ2-3; no definite D call. Trimming removed 6 bases from V and 3 bases from J, with 13 bases in between. The CDR3 is made up of 14 amino acids. Germline CDR1 reads SNHLY; CDR2 reads FYNNEI. CDR3 in DNA: TGTGCCAGCAGGAACCACAAGGTTACAGATACGCAGTATTTT. Protein product: CASRNHKVTDTQYF.

In its sample, this clonotype was seen a few times. The chain combines TRBV20-1 with TRBJ2-3; TRBD2 agrees at 8 bases. The germline V gene has CDR1 DFQATT and CDR2 SNEGSKA (reference sequence). The CDR3 runs 15 residues. J lost 2 bases, V lost 4 bases, and 8 bases had no gene match. The CDR3 coding sequence is TGCAGTGCTATGTCCGGGACTAGAGACACAGATACGCAGTATTTT. This translates into CSAMSGTRDTDTQYF.

This clonotype turned up a few times. The chain carries TRBV7-3 and TRBJ1-2; a weak D match, TRBD1 (5 bases). CDR1 SGHTA and CDR2 FQGTGA come from the germline V gene. The CDR3 extends over 14 amino acids. V lost 6 bases, J lost 6 bases, and 17 bases lay in between. The CDR3 nucleotides read TGTGCCAGCAGGACGCCGACAGAGATGGATGGCTACACCTTC. Its protein is CASRTPTEMDGYTF.

This chain uses TRBV7-3 with TRBJ2-3, with 11 bases lining up with TRBD1. Trimming cost V 5 bases and J 6 bases; bases outside gene matches: 7. The CDR3 consists of 15 residues. Germline V gene sequence: CDR1 SGHTA, CDR2 FQGTGA. The CDR3 is CASSRSGQGADTQYF. Here the CDR3 DNA reads TGTGCCAGCAGCCGAAGTGGACAGGGGGCGGATACGCAGTATTTT.

This clonotype has a handful of counts. V usage is TRBV28 and J usage is TRBJ1-2; 9 bases align to TRBD1. The CDR3 spans 16 residues. CDR1 is MDHEN and CDR2 is SYDVKM in the germline V gene. V shed 5 bases, J shed 2 bases, and the junction held 9 bases outside the gene matches. The CDR3 loop is CASSAQGALANYGYTF. The CDR3, as DNA: TGTGCCAGCAGTGCACAGGGGGCGCTTGCCAACTATGGCTACACCTTC.

This clonotype was detected many times. The J gene is TRBJ1-4, the V gene TRBV2; a possible D gene is TRBD1 (6 bases). Germline V gene sequence: CDR1 SNHLY, CDR2 FYNNEI. This CDR3 is 18 amino acids long. V was clipped by 7 bases and J by 1 base, with 22 bases between them. The CDR3 loop reads CASTDPFGGKGTNEKLFF. The CDR3 DNA reads as TGTGCCAGCACTGACCCTTTCGGGGGCAAAGGAACTAATGAAAAACTGTTTTTT.

This clonotype has just a few counts. The chain combines TRBV7-2 with TRBJ2-5; 7 nucleotides match TRBD2. This CDR3 has 14 residues. Germline CDR1 SGHTA, CDR2 FQGNSA. Germline trimming cut 3 bases from V and 2 bases from J; bases unmatched to any gene: 3. The CDR3 is CASSFYGGQETQYF. CDR3 in DNA: TGTGCCAGCAGCTTTTACGGGGGGCAAGAGACCCAGTACTTC.

This clonotype was observed many times. An end of the junction differs from the germline gene, which may be a read error. This rearrangement joins TRBV7-3 to TRBJ1-1; 8 positions match TRBD1. The germline V gene encodes CDR1 SGHTA and CDR2 FQGTGA. The CDR3 extends over 14 amino acids. The CDR3 DNA reads TGTGCCAGCAGCTCGGACAGGGTGAAGACTGAAGCTTTCTTT. As protein: CASSSDRVKTEAFF.

V gene TRBV28 combines with J gene TRBJ2-7, with 7 bases matching TRBD1. Germline V gene lookup returns CDR1 MDHEN and CDR2 SYDVKM. CDR3 size: 15 residues. V lost 7 bases, J lost 6 bases, and 15 bases stayed unmatched. The CDR3 DNA reads TGTGCCAGCAATGTACCGGGACAGAAAAGGGGCGAGCAGTACTTC. This translates into CASNVPGQKRGEQYF.